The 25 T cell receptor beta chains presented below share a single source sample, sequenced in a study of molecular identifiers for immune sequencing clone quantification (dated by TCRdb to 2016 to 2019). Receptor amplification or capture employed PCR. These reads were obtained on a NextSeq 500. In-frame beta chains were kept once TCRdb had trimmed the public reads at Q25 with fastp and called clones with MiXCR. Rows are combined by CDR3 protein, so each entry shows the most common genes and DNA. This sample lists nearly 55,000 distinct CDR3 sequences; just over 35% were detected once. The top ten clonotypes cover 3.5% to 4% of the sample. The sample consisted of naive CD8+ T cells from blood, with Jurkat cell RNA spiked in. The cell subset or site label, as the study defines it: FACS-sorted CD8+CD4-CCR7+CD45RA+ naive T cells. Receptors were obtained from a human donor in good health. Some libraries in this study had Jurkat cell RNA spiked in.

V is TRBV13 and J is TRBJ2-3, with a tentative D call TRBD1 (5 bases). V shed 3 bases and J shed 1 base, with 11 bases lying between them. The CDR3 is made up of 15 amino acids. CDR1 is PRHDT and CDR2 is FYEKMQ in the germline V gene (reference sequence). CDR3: CASSFKTEGTDTQYF. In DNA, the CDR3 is TGTGCCAGCAGCTTTAAGACAGAGGGCACAGATACGCAGTATTTT. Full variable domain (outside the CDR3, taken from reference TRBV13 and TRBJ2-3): AAGVIQSPRHLIKEKRETATLKCYPIPRHDTVYWYQQGPGQDPQFLISFYEKMQSDKGSIPDRFSAQQFSDYHSELNMSSLELGDSALYFCASSFKTEGTDTQYFGPGTRLTVL.

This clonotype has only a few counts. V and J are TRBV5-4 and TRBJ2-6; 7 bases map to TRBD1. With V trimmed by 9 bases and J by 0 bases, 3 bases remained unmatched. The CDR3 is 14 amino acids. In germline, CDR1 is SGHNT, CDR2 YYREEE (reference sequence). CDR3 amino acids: CAIGTASGANVLTF. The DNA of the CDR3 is TGTGCCATCGGGACAGCCTCTGGGGCCAACGTCCTGACTTTC. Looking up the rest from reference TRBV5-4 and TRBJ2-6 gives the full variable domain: ETGVTQSPTHLIKTRGQQVTLRCSSQSGHNTVSWYQQALGQGPQFIFQYYREEENGRGNFPPRFSGLQFPNYSSELNVNALELDDSALYLCAIGTASGANVLTFGAGSRLTVL.

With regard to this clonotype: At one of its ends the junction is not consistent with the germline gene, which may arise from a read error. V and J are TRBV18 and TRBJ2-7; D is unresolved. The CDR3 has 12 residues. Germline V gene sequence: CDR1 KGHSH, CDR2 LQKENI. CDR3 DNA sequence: TGTGCCAGCTCACCTTCTAACTACGAGCAGTGCTTC. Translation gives CASSPSNYEQCF.

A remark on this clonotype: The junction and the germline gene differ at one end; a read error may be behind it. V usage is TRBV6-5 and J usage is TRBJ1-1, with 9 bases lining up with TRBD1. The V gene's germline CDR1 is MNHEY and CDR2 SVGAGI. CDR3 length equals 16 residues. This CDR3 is CASRPVPGQGTSDAIF. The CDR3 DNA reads TGTGCCAGCAGACCGGTGCCGGGACAGGGTACCTCTGACGCTATCTTT.

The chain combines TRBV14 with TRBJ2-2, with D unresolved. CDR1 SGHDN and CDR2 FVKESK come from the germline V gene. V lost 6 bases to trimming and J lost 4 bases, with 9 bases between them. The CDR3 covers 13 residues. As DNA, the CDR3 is TGTGCCAGCAGAGGCCTTAGCACCGGGGAGCTGTTTTTT. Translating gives CASRGLSTGELFF.

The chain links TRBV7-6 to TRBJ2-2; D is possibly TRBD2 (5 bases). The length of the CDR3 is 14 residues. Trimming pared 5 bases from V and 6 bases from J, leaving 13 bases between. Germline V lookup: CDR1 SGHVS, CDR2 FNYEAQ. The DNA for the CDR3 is TGTGCCAGCAGCCCAACTAGATGGGCCGGGGAGCTGTTTTTT. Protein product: CASSPTRWAGELFF.

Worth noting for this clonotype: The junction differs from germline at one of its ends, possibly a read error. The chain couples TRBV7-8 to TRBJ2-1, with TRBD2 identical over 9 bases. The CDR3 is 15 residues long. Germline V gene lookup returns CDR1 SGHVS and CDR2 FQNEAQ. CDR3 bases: TGTGCCAGCAGCCGAGGACTAGCGCCCTACAATGAGCCGCTCTTC. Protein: CASSRGLAPYNEPLF.

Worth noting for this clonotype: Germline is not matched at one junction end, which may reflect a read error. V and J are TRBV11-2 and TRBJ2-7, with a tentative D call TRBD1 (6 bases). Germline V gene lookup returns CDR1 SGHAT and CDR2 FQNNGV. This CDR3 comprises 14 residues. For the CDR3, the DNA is TGTGCCAGCAGCTTAGTTGTCAAGCCAGGGGAGCAGAACTTC. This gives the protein CASSLVVKPGEQNF.

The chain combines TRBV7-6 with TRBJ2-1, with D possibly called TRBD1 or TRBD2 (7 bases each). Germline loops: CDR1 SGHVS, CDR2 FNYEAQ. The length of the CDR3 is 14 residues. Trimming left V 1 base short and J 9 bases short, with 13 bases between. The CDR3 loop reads CASSLGQGGGEQFF. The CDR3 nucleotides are TGTGCCAGCAGCTTAGGTCAGGGGGGGGGTGAGCAGTTCTTC.

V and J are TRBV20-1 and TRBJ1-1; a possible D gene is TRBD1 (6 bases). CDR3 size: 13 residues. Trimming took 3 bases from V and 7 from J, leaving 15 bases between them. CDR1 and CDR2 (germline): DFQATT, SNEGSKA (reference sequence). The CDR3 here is CSASGTGLFEAFF. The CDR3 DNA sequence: TGCAGTGCTAGTGGAACAGGGCTTTTTGAAGCTTTCTTT.

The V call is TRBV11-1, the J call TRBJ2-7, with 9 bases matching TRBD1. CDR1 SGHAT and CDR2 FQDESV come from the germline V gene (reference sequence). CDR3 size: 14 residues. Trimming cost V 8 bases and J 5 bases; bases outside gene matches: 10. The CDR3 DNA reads TGTGCCAGCCGCCAGGGACAGGGTTCCCACGAGCAGTACTTC. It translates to CASRQGQGSHEQYF.

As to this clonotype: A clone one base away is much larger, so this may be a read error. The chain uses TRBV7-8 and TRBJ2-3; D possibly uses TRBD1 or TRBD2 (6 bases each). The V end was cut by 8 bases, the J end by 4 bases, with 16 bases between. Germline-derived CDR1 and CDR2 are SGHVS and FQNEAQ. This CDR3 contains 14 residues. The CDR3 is CASGSGAWADTQYF. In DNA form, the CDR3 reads TGTGCCAGCGGCTCGGGGGCCTGGGCAGATACGCAGTATTTT.

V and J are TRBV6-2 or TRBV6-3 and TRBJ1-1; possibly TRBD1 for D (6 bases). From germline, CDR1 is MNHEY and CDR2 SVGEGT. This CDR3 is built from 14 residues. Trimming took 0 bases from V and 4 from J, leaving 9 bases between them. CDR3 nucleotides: TGTGCCAGCAGTTACTCAGGGGGTGGCACTGAAGCTTTCTTT. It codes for CASSYSGGGTEAFF.

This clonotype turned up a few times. CDR3 in DNA: TGTGCCAGCAGCGCCTCGGGCGGCACCGGGGAGCTGTTTTTT. As protein: CASSASGGTGELFF. The rearrangement uses TRBV9 and TRBJ2-2, with D unresolved. Germline CDR1 and CDR2: SGDLS and YYNGEE. V lost 3 bases and J lost 4, with 10 bases in between. The CDR3 is 14 residues long. Together with reference TRBV9 and TRBJ2-2, the CDR3 gives the full variable domain: DSGVTQTPKHLITATGQRVTLRCSPRSGDLSVYWYQQSLDQGLQFLIQYYNGEERAKGNILERFSAQQFPDLHSELNLSSLELGDSALYFCASSASGGTGELFFGEGSRLTVL.

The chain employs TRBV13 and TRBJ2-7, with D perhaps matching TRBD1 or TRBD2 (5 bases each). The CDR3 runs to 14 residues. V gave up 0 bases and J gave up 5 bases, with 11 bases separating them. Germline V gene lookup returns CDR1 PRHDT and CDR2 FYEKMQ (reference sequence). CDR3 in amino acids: CASSLGGSRDEQYF. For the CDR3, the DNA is TGTGCCAGCAGCTTAGGAGGGAGCAGGGACGAGCAGTACTTC.

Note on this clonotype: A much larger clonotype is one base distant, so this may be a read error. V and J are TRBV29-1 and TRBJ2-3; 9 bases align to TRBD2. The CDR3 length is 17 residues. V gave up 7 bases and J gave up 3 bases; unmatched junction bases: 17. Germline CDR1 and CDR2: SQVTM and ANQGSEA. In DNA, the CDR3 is TGCAGCGCCGCGTGGAGCGGGAGGTCCGTCGGGACAGATACGCAGTATTTT. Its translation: CSAAWSGRSVGTDTQYF.

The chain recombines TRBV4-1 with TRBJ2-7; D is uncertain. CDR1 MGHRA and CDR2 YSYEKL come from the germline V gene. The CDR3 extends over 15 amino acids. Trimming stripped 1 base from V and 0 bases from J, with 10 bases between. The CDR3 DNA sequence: TGCGCCAGCAGCCAAGCCCCCACACTCTCCTACGAGCAGTACTTC. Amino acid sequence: CASSQAPTLSYEQYF.

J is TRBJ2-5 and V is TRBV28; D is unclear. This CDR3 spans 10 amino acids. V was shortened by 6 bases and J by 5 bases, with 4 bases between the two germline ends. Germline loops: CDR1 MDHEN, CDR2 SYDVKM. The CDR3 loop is CASRGETQYF. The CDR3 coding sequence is TGTGCCAGCAGGGGGGAGACCCAGTACTTC.

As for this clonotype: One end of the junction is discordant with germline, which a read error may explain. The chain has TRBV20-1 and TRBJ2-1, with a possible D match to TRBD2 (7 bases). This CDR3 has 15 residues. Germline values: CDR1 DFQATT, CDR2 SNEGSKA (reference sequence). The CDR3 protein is CRARAVSRGPCEQCF. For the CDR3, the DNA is TGCAGAGCTAGAGCGGTGTCGCGGGGGCCTTGTGAGCAGTGCTTC.

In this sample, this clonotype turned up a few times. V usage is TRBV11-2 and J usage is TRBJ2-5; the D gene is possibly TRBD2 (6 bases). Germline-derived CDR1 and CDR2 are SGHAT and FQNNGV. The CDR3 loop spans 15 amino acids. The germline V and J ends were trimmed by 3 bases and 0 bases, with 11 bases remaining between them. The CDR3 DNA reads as TGTGCCAGCAGCTTCTCCGGGACTCACCAAGAGACCCAGTACTTC. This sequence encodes CASSFSGTHQETQYF.

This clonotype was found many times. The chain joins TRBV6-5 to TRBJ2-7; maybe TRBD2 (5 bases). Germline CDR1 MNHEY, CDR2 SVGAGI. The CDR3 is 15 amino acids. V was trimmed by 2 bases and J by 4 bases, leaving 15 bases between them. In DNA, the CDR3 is TGTGCCAGCAGTTACACGCCGGGAACCCCTTACGAGCAGTACTTC. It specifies CASSYTPGTPYEQYF.

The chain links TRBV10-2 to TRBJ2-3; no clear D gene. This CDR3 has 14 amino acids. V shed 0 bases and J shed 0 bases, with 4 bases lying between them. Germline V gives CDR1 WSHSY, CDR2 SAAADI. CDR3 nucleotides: TGCGCCAGCAGTGAGTCGGCTAGCACAGATACGCAGTATTTT. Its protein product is CASSESASTDTQYF.

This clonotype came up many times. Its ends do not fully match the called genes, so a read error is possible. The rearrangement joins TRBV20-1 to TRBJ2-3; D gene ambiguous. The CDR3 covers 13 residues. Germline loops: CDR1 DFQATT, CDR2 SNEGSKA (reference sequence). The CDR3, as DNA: TGCAGTGCTAGAGATCCTGAACGTCCACTAAGCCTGTTT. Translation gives CSARDPERPLSLF.

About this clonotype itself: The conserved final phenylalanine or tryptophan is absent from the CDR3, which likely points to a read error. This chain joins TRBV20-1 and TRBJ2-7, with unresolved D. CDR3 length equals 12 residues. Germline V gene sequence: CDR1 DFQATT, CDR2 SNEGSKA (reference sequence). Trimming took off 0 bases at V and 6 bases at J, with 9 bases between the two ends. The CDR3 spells CSARDLALEQYY. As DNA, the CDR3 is TGCAGTGCTAGAGATTTAGCCCTCGAGCAGTACTAC.

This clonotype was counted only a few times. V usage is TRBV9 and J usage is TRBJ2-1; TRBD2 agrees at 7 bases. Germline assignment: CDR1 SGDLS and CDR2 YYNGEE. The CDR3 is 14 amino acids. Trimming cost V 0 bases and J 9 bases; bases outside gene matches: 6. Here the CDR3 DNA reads TGTGCCAGCAGCGTAGGTGATGCGGGAGTTGAGCAGTTCTTC. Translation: CASSVGDAGVEQFF.